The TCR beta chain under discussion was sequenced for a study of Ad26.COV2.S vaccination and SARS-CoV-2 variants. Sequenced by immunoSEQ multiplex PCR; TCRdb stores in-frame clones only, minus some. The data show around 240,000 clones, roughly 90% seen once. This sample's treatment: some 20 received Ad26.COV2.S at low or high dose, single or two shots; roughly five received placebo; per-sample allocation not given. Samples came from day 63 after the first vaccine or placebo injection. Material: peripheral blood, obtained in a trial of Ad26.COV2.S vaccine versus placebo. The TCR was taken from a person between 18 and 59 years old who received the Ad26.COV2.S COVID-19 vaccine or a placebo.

CDR3 protein: CASSLLGEKLFF. Written as DNA, the CDR3 is TGTGCCAGCAGCTTGCTGGGGGAAAAACTGTTTTTT. The chain employs TRBV5-4 and TRBJ1-4; no firm D call. V gave up 1 base and J gave up 8 bases, with 6 bases separating them. Germline V CDR1 and CDR2: SGHNT, YYREEE (reference sequence). This CDR3 has 12 residues.